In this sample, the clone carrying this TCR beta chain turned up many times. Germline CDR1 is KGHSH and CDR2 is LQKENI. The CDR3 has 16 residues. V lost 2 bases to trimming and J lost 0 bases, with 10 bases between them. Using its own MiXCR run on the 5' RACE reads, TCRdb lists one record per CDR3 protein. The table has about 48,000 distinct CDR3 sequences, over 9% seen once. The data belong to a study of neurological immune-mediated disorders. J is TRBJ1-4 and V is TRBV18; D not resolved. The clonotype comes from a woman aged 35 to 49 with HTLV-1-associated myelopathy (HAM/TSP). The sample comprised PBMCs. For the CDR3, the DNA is TGTGCCAGCTCACCAAGGACGGATGCAACTAATGAAAAACTGTTTTTT. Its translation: CASSPRTDATNEKLFF.